This TCR beta chain was retrieved from a study of breast tumors, draining lymph nodes, adjacent tissues. Study-level findings and limits: Data only fit, rather than demonstrated, lymph node origin of most tumor T cells. The data were judged consistent with most tumor T cells coming from lymph node and expanding in tumor. Compared with basal-like, luminal-like tumors shared significantly more repertoire with nontumor tissue. Compared with lymph nodes, tumors were less diverse; compared with nontumor tissue, more.

TCRdb re-called the multiplex PCR reads through MiXCR, storing one row per CDR3 protein. The data contain hundreds of thousands of distinct CDR3 sequences, about 34% of them singletons. About this clonotype: Its antigen is undetermined.

Looked up from germline, CDR1 is SGHDN and CDR2 is FVKESK. Trimming removed 0 bases from V and 0 bases from J, with 8 bases in between. The CDR3 consists of 16 residues. Breast cancer patients provided tissue from their axillary draining lymph nodes. The V call is TRBV14, the J call TRBJ2-2, with D perhaps TRBD2 (5 bases). The specimen was axillary lymph node tissue. This TCR came from a female donor with breast cancer. Some clones in this sample may be carry-over from other donors' samples. The CDR3 nucleotides are TGTGCCAGCAGCCAAGAGGGCGGGCCGAACACCGGGGAGCTGTTTTTT. This translates into CASSQEGGPNTGELFF.